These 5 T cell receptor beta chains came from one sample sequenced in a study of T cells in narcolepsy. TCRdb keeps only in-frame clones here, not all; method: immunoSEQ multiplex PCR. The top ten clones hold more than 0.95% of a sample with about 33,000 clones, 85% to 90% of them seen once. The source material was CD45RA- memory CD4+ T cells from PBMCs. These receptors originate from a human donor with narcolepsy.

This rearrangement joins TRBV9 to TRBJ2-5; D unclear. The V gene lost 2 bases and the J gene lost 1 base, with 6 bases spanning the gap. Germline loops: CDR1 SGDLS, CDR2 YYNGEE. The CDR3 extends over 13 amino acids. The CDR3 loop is CASSVASQETQYF. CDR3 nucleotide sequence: TGTGCCAGCAGCGTGGCATCCCAAGAGACCCAGTACTTC.

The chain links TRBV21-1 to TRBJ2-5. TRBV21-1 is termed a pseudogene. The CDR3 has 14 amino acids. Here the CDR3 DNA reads TGTGCCAGCAGCCGCCGAGGGGATCAAGAGACCCAGTACTTC. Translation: CASSRRGDQETQYF.

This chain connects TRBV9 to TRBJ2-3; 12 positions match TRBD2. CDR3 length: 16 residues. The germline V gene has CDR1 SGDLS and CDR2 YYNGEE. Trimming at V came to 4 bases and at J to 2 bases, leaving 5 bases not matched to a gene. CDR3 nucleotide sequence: TGTGCCAGCAGCTTAGGACTAGCGGGGCCCACAGATACGCAGTATTTT. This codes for CASSLGLAGPTDTQYF.

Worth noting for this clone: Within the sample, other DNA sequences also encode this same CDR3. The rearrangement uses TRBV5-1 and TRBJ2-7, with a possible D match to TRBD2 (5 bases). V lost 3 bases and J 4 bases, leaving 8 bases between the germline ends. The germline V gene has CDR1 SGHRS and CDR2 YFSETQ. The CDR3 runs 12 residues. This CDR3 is CASSSDSYEQYF. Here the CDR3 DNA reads TGCGCCAGCAGCTCGGACTCGTACGAGCAGTACTTC.

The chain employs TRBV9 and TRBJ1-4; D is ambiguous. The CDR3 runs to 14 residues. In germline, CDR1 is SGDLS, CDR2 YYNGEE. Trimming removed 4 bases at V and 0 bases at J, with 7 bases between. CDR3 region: CASSPGSTNEKLFF. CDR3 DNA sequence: TGTGCCAGCAGCCCCGGGTCAACTAATGAAAAACTGTTTTTT.